Sequencing of this T cell receptor beta chain was carried out in a study of T cells in Graves' hyperthyroidism and ophthalmopathy. Ten or more counts support this clonotype. Amplified TCR beta CDR3 regions came from RNA transcripts. The HTBI primer set served for first-round RT-PCR of the TCR CDR3. TCRdb analysed the multiplex PCR reads with MiXCR anew, one entry per CDR3 protein. Of around 360,000 distinct CDR3 sequences in the sample, around 15% are singletons; the top ten hold about 21%. Germline CDR1 and CDR2: MNHNS and SASEGT. V dropped 7 bases and J dropped 1; count of bases not matched to a gene: 5. There are 15 residues in the CDR3.

This TCR derives from a woman aged 60-75 years with Graves' ophthalmopathy. The material sequenced was blood. The V and J genes are TRBV6-1 and TRBJ2-1; 9 bases map to TRBD1. DNA for the CDR3: TGTGCCAGCACCCAGGGGACAGGGTCCTACAATGAGCAGTTCTTC. This translates into CASTQGTGSYNEQFF.